This T cell receptor (beta chain) was documented in a study of CD8 T cells in ankylosing spondylitis. Study-wide results and limits: A TCR beta motif made of roughly eight highly homologous variants seemed typical of ankylosing spondylitis blood. The authors found the disease-linked clones to be CD8+ and relatively rare in peripheral blood. Some motif variants were previously reported in reactive arthritis synovial fluid and blood. Researchers reportedly found disease-linked clones significantly enriched in matched ankylosing spondylitis synovial fluid.

The CDR3 loop spans 15 amino acids. Germline CDR1 is DFQATT and CDR2 is SNEGSKA (reference sequence). Using its own MiXCR run on the 5' RACE reads, TCRdb lists one record per CDR3 protein. The sample has a few hundred thousand distinct CDR3 sequences, about a fifth seen once. This clonotype was detected a few times. Antigen specificity is unknown. The sample was blood, either unsorted or a sorted T cell fraction (not recorded which). The sequence came from a male donor with ankylosing spondylitis. The chain uses TRBV20-1 and TRBJ1-5; D might be TRBD1 (6 bases). The CDR3 DNA is TGCAGCGCCGATGACAGGACATATAGCAATCAGCCCCAGCATTTT. Protein product: CSADDRTYSNQPQHF.